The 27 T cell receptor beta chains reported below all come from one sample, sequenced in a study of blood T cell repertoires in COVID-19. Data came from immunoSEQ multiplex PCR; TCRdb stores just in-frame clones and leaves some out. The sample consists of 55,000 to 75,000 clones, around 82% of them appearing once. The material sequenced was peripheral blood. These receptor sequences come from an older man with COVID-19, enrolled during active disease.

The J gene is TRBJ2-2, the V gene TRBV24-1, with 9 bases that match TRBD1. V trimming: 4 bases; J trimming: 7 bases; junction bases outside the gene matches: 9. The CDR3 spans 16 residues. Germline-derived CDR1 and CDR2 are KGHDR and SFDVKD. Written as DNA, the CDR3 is TGTGCCACCAGTGACCGGGGGACAGGGCCCGGCGGGGAGCTGTTTTTT. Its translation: CATSDRGTGPGGELFF.

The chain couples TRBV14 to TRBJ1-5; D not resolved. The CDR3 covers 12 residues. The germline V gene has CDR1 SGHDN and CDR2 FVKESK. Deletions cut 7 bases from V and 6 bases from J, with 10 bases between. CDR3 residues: CASNREGQPQHF. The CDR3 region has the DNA TGTGCCAGCAACCGGGAGGGTCAGCCCCAGCATTTT.

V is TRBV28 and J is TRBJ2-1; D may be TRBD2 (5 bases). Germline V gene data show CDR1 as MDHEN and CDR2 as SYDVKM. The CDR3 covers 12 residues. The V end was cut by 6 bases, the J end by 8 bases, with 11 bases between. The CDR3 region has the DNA TGTGCCAGCAGCCATCTCGGGGATGAGCAGTTCTTC. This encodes CASSHLGDEQFF.

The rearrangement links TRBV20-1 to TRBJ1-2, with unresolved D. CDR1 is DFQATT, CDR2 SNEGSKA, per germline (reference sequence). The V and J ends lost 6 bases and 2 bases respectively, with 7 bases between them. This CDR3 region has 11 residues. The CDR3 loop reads CSATANYGYTF. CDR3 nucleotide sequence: TGCAGTGCAACCGCGAACTATGGCTACACCTTC.

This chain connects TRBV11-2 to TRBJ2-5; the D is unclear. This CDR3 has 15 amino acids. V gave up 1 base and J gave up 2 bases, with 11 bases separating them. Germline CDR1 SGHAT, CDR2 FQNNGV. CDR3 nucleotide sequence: TGTGCCAGCAGCTTAGCGATCACTGTTCAAGAGACCCAGTACTTC. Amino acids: CASSLAITVQETQYF.

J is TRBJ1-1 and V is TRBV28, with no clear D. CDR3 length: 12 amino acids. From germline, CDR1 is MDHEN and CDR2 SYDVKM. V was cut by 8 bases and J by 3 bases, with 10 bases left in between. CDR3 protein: CASGDGDTEAFF. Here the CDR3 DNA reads TGTGCCAGCGGAGACGGAGACACTGAAGCTTTCTTT.

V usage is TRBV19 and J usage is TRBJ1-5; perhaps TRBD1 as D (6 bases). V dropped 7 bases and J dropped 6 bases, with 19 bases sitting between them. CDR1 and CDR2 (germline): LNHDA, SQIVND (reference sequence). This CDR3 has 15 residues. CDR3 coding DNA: TGTGCCAGTAACTTGCGGAACAGGGCCCCTCAGCCCCAGCATTTT. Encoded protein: CASNLRNRAPQPQHF.

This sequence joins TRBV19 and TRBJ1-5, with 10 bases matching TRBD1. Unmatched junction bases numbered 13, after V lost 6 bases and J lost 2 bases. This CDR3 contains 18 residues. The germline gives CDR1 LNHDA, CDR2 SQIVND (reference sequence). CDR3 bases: TGTGCCAGTAGGGCGAGCGACAGGGACAGGGGAGGCAATCAGCCCCAGCATTTT. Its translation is CASRASDRDRGGNQPQHF.

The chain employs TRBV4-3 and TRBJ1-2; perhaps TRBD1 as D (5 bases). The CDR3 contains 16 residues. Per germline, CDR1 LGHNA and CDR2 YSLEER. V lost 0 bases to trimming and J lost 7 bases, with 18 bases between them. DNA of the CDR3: TGCGCCAGCAGCCAAGATATCGGCAGGGAGGGGTCTGGCTACACCTTC. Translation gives CASSQDIGREGSGYTF.

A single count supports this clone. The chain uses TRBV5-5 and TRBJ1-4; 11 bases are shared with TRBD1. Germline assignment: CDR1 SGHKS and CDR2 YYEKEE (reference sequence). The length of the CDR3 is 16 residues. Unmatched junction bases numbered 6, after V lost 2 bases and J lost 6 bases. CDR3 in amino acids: CASSFPAGQGDEKLFF. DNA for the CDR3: TGTGCCAGCAGCTTCCCCGCGGGACAGGGGGATGAAAAACTGTTTTTT.

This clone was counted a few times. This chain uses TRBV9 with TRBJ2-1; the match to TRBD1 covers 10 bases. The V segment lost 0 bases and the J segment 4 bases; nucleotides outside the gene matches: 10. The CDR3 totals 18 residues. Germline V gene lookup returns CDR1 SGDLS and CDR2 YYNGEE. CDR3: CASSVEGRGTGAYNEQFF. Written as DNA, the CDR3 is TGTGCCAGCAGCGTAGAGGGGAGGGGGACAGGGGCGTACAATGAGCAGTTCTTC.

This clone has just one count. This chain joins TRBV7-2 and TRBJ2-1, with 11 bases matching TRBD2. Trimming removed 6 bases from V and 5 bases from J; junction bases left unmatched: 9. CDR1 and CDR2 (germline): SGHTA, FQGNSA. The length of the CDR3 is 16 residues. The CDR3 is CASRPQLAGVDNEQFF. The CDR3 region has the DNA TGTGCCAGCAGGCCACAACTAGCGGGAGTCGACAATGAGCAGTTCTTC.

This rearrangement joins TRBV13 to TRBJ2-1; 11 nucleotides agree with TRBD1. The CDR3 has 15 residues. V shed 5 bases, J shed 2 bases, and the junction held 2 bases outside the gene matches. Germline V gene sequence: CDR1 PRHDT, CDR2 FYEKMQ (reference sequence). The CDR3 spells CASSRGQGAYNEQFF. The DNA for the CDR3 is TGTGCCAGCAGCCGGGGACAGGGGGCCTACAATGAGCAGTTCTTC.

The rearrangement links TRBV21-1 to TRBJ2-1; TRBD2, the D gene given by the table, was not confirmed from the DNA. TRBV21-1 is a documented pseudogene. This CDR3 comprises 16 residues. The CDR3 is CASSKSDGTSYNEQFF. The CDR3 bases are TGTGCCAGCAGCAAATCGGACGGGACTTCGTACAATGAGCAGTTCTTC.

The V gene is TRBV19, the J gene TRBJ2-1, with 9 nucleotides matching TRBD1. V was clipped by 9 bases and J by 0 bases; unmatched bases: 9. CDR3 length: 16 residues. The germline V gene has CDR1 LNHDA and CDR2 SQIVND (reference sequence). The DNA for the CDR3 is TGTGCCAGCAAGACCGGGACAGGGAGCTCCTACAATGAGCAGTTCTTC. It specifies CASKTGTGSSYNEQFF.

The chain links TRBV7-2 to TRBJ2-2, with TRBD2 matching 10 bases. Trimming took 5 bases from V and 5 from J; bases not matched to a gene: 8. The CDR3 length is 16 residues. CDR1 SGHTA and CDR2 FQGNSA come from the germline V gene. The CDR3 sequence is CASSVLAGVGTGELFF. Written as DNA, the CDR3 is TGTGCCAGCAGCGTTCTAGCGGGAGTTGGGACCGGGGAGCTGTTTTTT.

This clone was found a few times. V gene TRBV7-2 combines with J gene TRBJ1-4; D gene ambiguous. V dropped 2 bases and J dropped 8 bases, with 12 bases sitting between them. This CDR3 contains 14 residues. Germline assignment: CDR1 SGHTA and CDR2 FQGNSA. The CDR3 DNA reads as TGTGCCAGCAGCTTAAGACGGACTGAGGAAAAACTGTTTTTT. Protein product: CASSLRRTEEKLFF.

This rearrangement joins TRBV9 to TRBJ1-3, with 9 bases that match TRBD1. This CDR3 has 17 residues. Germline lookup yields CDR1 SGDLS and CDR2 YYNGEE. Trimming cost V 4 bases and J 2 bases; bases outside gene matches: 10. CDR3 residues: CASSIRDRAIPGNTIYF. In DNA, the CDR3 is TGTGCCAGCAGCATCCGGGACAGGGCTATTCCTGGAAACACCATATATTTT.

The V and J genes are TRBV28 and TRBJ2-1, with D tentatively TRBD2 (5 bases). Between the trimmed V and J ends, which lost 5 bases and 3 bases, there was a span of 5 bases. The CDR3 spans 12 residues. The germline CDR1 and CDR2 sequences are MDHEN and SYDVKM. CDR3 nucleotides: TGTGCCAGCAGTCGGGGCTACAATGAGCAGTTCTTC. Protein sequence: CASSRGYNEQFF.

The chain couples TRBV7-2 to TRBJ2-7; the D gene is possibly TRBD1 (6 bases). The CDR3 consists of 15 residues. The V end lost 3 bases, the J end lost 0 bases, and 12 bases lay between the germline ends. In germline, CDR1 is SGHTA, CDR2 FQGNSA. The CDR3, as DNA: TGTGCCAGCAGCTTCTTTGGACAGAGCTCCTACGAGCAGTACTTC. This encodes CASSFFGQSSYEQYF.

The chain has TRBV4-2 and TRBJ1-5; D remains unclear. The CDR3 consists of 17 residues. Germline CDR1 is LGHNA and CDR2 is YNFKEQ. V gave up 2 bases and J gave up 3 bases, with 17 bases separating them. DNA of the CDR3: TGTGCCAGCAGCCAATTTGCGGCCGGAGGTTCCAATCAGCCCCAGCATTTT. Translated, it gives CASSQFAAGGSNQPQHF.

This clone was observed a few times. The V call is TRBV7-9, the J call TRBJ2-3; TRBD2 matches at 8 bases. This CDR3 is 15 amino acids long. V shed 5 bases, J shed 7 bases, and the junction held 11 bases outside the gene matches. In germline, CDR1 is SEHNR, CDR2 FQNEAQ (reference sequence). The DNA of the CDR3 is TGTGCCAGCAGCCCACCCGGGACTAGATTGAATACGCAGTATTTT. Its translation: CASSPPGTRLNTQYF.

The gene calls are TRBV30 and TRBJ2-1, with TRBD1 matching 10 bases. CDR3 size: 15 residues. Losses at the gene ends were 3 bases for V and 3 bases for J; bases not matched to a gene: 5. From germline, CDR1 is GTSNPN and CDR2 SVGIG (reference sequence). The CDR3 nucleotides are TGTGCCTGGAGGAACCGGGACAGGGGCTACAATGAGCAGTTCTTC. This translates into CAWRNRDRGYNEQFF.

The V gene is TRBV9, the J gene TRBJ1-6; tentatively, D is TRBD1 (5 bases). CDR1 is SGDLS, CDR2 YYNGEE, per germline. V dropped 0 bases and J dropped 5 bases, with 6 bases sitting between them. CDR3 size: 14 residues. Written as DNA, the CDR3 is TGTGCCAGCAGCGTAGCCAGGGATAATTCACCCCTCCACTTT. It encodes CASSVARDNSPLHF.

CDR3: CASSSTSGGNNEQFF. CDR3 DNA: TGTGCCAGCAGCTCCACTAGCGGGGGCAACAATGAGCAGTTCTTC. The chain carries TRBV7-3 and TRBJ2-1; the match to TRBD2 covers 11 bases. The CDR3 is made up of 15 amino acids. V lost 4 bases and J lost 5; bases outside the gene matches: 4. The V gene's germline CDR1 is SGHTA and CDR2 FQGTGA.

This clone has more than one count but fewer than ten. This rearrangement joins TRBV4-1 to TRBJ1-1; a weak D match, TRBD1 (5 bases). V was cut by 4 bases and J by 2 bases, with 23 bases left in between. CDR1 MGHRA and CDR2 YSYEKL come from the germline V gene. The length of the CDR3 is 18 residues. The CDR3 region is CASSRTLGSQGLNTEAFF. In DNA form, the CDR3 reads TGCGCCAGCAGCCGAACTCTGGGTTCTCAGGGTCTAAACACTGAAGCTTTCTTT.

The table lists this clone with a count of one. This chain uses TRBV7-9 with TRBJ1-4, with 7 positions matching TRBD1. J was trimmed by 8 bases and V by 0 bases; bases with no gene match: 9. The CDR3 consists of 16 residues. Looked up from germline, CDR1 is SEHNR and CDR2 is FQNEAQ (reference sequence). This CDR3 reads CASSLAGGGAGEKLFF. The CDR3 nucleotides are TGTGCCAGCAGCTTAGCTGGAGGGGGCGCAGGAGAAAAACTGTTTTTT.